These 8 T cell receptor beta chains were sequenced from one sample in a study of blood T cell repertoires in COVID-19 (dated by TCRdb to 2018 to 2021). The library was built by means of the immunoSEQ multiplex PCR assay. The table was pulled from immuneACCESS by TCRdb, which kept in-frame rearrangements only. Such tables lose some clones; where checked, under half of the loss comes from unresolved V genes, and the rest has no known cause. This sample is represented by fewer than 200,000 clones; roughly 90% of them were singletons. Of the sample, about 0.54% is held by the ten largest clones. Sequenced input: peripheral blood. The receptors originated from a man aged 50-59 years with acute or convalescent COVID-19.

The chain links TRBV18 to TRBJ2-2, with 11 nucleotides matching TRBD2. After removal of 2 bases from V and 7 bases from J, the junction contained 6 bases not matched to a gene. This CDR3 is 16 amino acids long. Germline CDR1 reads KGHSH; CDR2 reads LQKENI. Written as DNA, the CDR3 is TGTGCCAGCTCACCATCCCTACTAGCGGGAGACGGGGAGCTGTTTTTT. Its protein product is CASSPSLLAGDGELFF.

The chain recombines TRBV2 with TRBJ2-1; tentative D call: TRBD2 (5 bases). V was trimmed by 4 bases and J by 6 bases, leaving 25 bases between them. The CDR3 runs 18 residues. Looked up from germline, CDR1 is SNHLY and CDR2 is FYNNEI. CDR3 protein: CASSVSRERKSPPNEQFF. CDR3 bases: TGTGCCAGCAGTGTCTCGAGGGAGCGCAAATCCCCCCCCAATGAGCAGTTCTTC.

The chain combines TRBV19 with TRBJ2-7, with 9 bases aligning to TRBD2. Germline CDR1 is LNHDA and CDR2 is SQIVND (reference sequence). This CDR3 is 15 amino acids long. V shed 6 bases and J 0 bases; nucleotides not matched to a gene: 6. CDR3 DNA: TGTGCCAGTAGGTATACTAGCGGGCCCTCCTACGAGCAGTACTTC. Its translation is CASRYTSGPSYEQYF.

CDR3 loop: CAISESVGGVYGYTF. In nucleotides, the CDR3 is TGTGCCATCAGTGAGTCGGTCGGGGGGGTTTATGGCTACACCTTC. V and J are TRBV10-3 and TRBJ1-2; weak D call: TRBD1 (5 bases). The germline gives CDR1 ENHRY, CDR2 SYGVKD. The CDR3 is 15 amino acids. V lost 0 bases and J lost 5, with 13 bases in between.

The CDR3 loop reads CASSQPTRGRYTEAFF. The CDR3 DNA is TGCGCCAGCAGCCAACCGACGCGTGGGCGATACACTGAAGCTTTCTTT. This chain connects TRBV4-1 to TRBJ1-1, with D uncertain. The germline gives CDR1 MGHRA, CDR2 YSYEKL. The CDR3 runs to 16 residues. The V gene lost 2 bases and the J gene lost 3 bases, with 16 bases spanning the gap.

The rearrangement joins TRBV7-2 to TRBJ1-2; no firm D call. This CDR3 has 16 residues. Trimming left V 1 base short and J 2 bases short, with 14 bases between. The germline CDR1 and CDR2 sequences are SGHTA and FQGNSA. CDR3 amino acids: CASSLVFGSGNYGYTF. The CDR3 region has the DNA TGTGCCAGCAGCTTAGTATTTGGGTCGGGGAACTATGGCTACACCTTC.

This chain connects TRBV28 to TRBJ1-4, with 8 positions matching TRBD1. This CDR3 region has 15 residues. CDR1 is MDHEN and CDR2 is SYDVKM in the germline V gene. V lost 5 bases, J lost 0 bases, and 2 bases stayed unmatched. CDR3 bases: TGTGCCAGCAGTACAGGGGGAACAACTAATGAAAAACTGTTTTTT. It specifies CASSTGGTTNEKLFF.

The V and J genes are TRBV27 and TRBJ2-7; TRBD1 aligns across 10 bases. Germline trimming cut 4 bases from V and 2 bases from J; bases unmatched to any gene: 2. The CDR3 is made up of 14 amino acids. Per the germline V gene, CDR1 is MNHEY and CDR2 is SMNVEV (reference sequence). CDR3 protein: CASSWGTGAYEQYF. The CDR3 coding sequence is TGTGCCAGCAGTTGGGGGACAGGGGCCTACGAGCAGTACTTC.